This passage covers 17 T cell receptor beta chains from one sample sequenced in a study of regulatory T cells in long-lasting Graves disease. Time point specified: persistent/refractory GD, antithyroid drugs over 5 years with positive TRAb. PBMC-extracted RNA yielded the TCR library. Combining iRepertoire HTBI primers with Arm-PCR of CDR3 regions, the authors built TCR beta libraries. TCRdb itself ran the multiplex PCR reads through MiXCR, one entry per CDR3 protein. The sample includes 700,000 or so distinct CDR3 sequences, around 30% seen only once; the top ten take 42%. The specimen was peripheral blood mononuclear cells (PBMCs), collected when the disease was refractory, from a patient treated with antithyroid drugs. All receptors come from a female donor with Graves disease.

V usage is TRBV20-1 and J usage is TRBJ1-1; 9 bases agree with TRBD1. The CDR3 consists of 14 residues. V was pared by 1 base and J by 5 bases, with 5 bases of the junction left unmatched. The V gene's germline CDR1 is DFQATT and CDR2 SNEGSKA (reference sequence). The CDR3 loop is CSARARDRETEAFF. The CDR3 DNA is TGCAGTGCTAGAGCCCGGGACAGGGAGACTGAAGCTTTCTTT.

This clonotype was seen repeatedly, ten times or more. J is TRBJ1-1 and V is TRBV13; 8 bases map to TRBD1. The CDR3 is 15 residues long. V shed 5 bases, J shed 4 bases, and the junction held 9 bases outside the gene matches. Germline V gene data show CDR1 as PRHDT and CDR2 as FYEKMQ (reference sequence). DNA for the CDR3: TGTGCCAGCAGCGCGCAGGGACAGGCGGGCACTGAAGCTTTCTTT. The encoded protein is CASSAQGQAGTEAFF.

This clonotype was seen a handful of times. The genes are TRBV7-3 and TRBJ1-1, with TRBD1 matching 7 bases. The junction had 8 bases not matched to a gene; V was cut back by 1 base and J by 6 bases. CDR1 and CDR2 (germline): SGHTA, FQGTGA. The CDR3 contains 15 residues. CDR3 sequence: CASSLIGGAGAEAFF. The CDR3 DNA follows: TGTGCCAGCAGCTTAATAGGGGGCGCGGGGGCTGAAGCTTTCTTT.

This chain joins TRBV7-2 and TRBJ2-7, with a possible D match to TRBD2 (6 bases). Trimming cost V 2 bases and J 7 bases, with 15 bases left between them. Germline CDR1 is SGHTA and CDR2 is FQGNSA. CDR3 length equals 14 residues. The CDR3 spells CASSLRTVAGEQYF. The CDR3 nucleotides read TGTGCCAGCAGCTTACGGACGGTGGCGGGAGAGCAGTACTTC.

This clonotype came up a few times. A single base separates this from a much larger clone, so it may be a read error. This chain joins TRBV12-3 or TRBV12-4 and TRBJ1-5; D is ambiguous. There are 13 residues in the CDR3. V lost 3 bases and J 1 base, leaving 4 bases between the germline ends. For the CDR3, the DNA is TGTGCCAGCAGTTTTGTCAGCAATCAGCCCCAGCATTTT. Translating it yields CASSFVSNQPQHF.

As DNA, the CDR3 is TGTGCCAGCAGTTTACCCGGACTAGGCCGGGGCTACGAGCAGTACTTC. It yields the protein CASSLPGLGRGYEQYF. J is TRBJ2-7 and V is TRBV27; TRBD2 agrees at 7 bases. The germline gives CDR1 MNHEY, CDR2 SMNVEV (reference sequence). CDR3 length: 16 amino acids. V lost 2 bases and J lost 3; bases outside the gene matches: 10.

The chain uses TRBV29-1 and TRBJ2-5; TRBD1 agrees at 7 bases. This CDR3 has 13 amino acids. Germline trimming cut 6 bases from V and 4 bases from J; bases unmatched to any gene: 8. Germline V gene lookup returns CDR1 SQVTM and CDR2 ANQGSEA. This chain's CDR3 is CSVGAGGVETQYF. In DNA form, the CDR3 reads TGCAGCGTGGGGGCAGGGGGAGTAGAGACCCAGTACTTC.

The chain combines TRBV29-1 with TRBJ1-5, with D hard to call. V dropped 4 bases and J dropped 6 bases, with 10 bases sitting between them. The CDR3 is 12 residues long. CDR1 and CDR2 (germline): SQVTM, ANQGSEA. DNA of the CDR3: TGCAGCGTTGTGCAGGCGGGTCAGCCCCAGCATTTT. Translation gives CSVVQAGQPQHF. Variable domain in full (rest from reference TRBV29-1 and TRBJ1-5): SAVISQKPSRDICQRGTSLTIQCQVDSQVTMMFWYRQQPGQSLTLIATANQGSEATYESGFVIDKFPISRPNLTFSTLTVSNMSPEDSSIYLCSVVQAGQPQHFGDGTRLSIL.

The chain couples TRBV4-1 to TRBJ2-7, with TRBD2 identical over 7 bases. The CDR3 extends over 16 amino acids. The junction had 10 bases not matched to a gene; V was cut back by 1 base and J by 4 bases. Germline assignment: CDR1 MGHRA and CDR2 YSYEKL. Here the CDR3 DNA reads TGCGCCAGCAGCCAAGGAAGCGGGGATAGGGGATACGAGCAGTACTTC. Its translation is CASSQGSGDRGYEQYF.

The chain is built from TRBV29-1 and TRBJ2-1; 12 bases line up with TRBD2. J lost 7 bases, V lost 7 bases, and 8 bases had no gene match. Germline values: CDR1 SQVTM, CDR2 ANQGSEA. The CDR3 spans 14 residues. DNA of the CDR3: TGCAGCGGGTCGACTAGCGGGAGCGGTAATGAGCAGTTCTTC. Protein product: CSGSTSGSGNEQFF.

This clonotype turned up a few times. The chain links TRBV6-1 to TRBJ1-1; D uncertain. Germline V CDR1 and CDR2: MNHNS, SASEGT. This CDR3 is 13 amino acids long. The germline V and J ends were trimmed by 1 base and 1 base, with 4 bases remaining between them. The CDR3: CASSEVSNTEAFF. DNA of the CDR3: TGTGCCAGCAGTGAAGTGTCGAACACTGAAGCTTTCTTT.

The chain couples TRBV9 to TRBJ2-5; 9 nucleotides match TRBD2. Germline V gene data show CDR1 as SGDLS and CDR2 as YYNGEE. The CDR3 spans 17 residues. J gave up 5 bases and V 0 bases, and 11 bases lay outside the gene matches. The CDR3 DNA reads as TGTGCCAGCAGCGTAGGGGTCCTAGCGGGATTATCGGAGACCCAGTACTTC. Its translation: CASSVGVLAGLSETQYF.

This clonotype was counted a few times. The rearrangement joins TRBV6-1 to TRBJ1-2, with 8 bases identical to TRBD1. This CDR3 is built from 15 residues. The germline V gene encodes CDR1 MNHNS and CDR2 SASEGT. The junction had 13 bases not matched to a gene; V was cut back by 5 bases and J by 8 bases. CDR3 amino acids: CASSPHRGFLLGYTF. The DNA for the CDR3 is TGTGCCAGCAGTCCCCACAGGGGGTTTTTACTCGGCTACACCTTC.

V is TRBV7-9 and J is TRBJ1-1; TRBD1 agrees at 9 bases. Germline V gives CDR1 SEHNR, CDR2 FQNEAQ (reference sequence). V was clipped by 6 bases and J by 5 bases; unmatched bases: 13. The CDR3 consists of 16 residues. The CDR3 is CASRDRGSSVMTEAFF. The CDR3 nucleotides are TGTGCCAGCAGGGACAGGGGAAGTTCGGTGATGACTGAAGCTTTCTTT.

J is TRBJ1-1 and V is TRBV19; D remains unclear. The V gene lost 4 bases and the J gene lost 0 bases, with 15 bases spanning the gap. CDR1 is LNHDA and CDR2 is SQIVND in the germline V gene (reference sequence). The CDR3 spans 16 residues. CDR3 DNA: TGTGCCAGTAGTAATACCCCGACGGGCATGAACACTGAAGCTTTCTTT. Translated, it gives CASSNTPTGMNTEAFF.

This clonotype has a single count. J is TRBJ1-1 and V is TRBV5-5; TRBD1 matches 8 bases. Trimming took 1 base from V and 0 from J; bases not matched to a gene: 5. Germline V lookup: CDR1 SGHKS, CDR2 YYEKEE (reference sequence). The CDR3 extends over 16 amino acids. CDR3 amino acids: CASSLLGTGLNTEAFF. The CDR3 coding sequence is TGTGCCAGCAGCTTGTTGGGGACAGGCCTGAACACTGAAGCTTTCTTT. Based on the CDR3 plus reference TRBV5-5 and TRBJ1-1, the full variable domain is DAGVTQSPTHLIKTRGQQVTLRCSPISGHKSVSWYQQVLGQGPQFIFQYYEKEERGRGNFPDRFSARQFPNYSSELNVNALLLGDSALYLCASSLLGTGLNTEAFFGQGTRLTVV.

In its sample, this clonotype was seen a few times. The rearrangement links TRBV29-1 to TRBJ2-6, with TRBD1 identical over 12 bases. The V segment lost 7 bases and the J segment 1 base; nucleotides outside the gene matches: 8. CDR1 and CDR2 (germline): SQVTM, ANQGSEA. The CDR3 spans 17 residues. The CDR3 nucleotides read TGCAGCGCCCAGGCGGGACAGGGGGCGTCTGGGGCCAACGTCCTGACTTTC. Encoded protein: CSAQAGQGASGANVLTF.